The present entry profiles one T cell receptor beta chain with its context. The data belong to a study of blood T cell repertoires in COVID-19. Data came from immunoSEQ multiplex PCR; TCRdb stores just in-frame clones and leaves some out. The table has about 480,000 clones, more than 70% seen once. It was during active infection that Seattle patients were enrolled and then longitudinally followed. Trimming shortened V by 7 bases and J by 7 bases, and 19 bases separated the two germline ends. CDR1 and CDR2 (germline): MNHEY, SVGAGI. The CDR3 consists of 15 residues. This sequence was found in a woman between 45 and 65 years old with COVID-19, enrolled during active disease. The sample taken for sequencing was peripheral blood. The chain combines TRBV6-5 with TRBJ1-4, with TRBD1 as a possible D gene (6 bases). The chain's CDR3 is CASKLGQLEGEKLFF. As DNA, the CDR3 is TGTGCCAGCAAACTTGGACAGCTCGAGGGTGAAAAACTGTTTTTT.